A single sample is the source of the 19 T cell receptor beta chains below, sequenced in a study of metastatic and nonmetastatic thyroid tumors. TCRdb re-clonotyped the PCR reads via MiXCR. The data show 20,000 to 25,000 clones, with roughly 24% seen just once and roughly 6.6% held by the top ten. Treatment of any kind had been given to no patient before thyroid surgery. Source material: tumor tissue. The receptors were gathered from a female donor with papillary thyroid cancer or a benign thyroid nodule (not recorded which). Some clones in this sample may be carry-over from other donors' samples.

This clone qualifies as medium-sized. As DNA, the CDR3 is TGTGCCAGCAGAATGAGTAGGGATGAGCAGTTCTTC. Its protein is CASRMSRDEQFF. The chain links TRBV6-1 to TRBJ2-1; D remains ambiguous. Looked up from germline, CDR1 is MNHNS and CDR2 is SASEGT. V was pared by 6 bases and J by 8 bases, with 11 bases between. The CDR3 contains 12 residues.

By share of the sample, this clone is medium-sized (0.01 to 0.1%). CDR3 nucleotide sequence: TGTGCCAGCAGTCCCCTGGGACATTATGGGATGGAGAACACTGAAGCTTTCTTT. This sequence encodes CASSPLGHYGMENTEAFF. The chain has TRBV28 and TRBJ1-1; possible D gene TRBD1, 6 bases. Germline CDR1 MDHEN, CDR2 SYDVKM. The CDR3 is 18 residues long. V lost 5 bases and J 1 base, leaving 23 bases between the germline ends.

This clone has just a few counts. The CDR3 loop is CATLRDFNSPLHF. The CDR3, as DNA: TGTGCCACCCTCAGGGACTTTAATTCACCCCTCCACTTT. V gene TRBV10-3 combines with J gene TRBJ1-6; tentatively, D is TRBD1 (5 bases). The germline V and J ends were trimmed by 10 bases and 6 bases, with 13 bases remaining between them. CDR1 is ENHRY and CDR2 is SYGVKD in the germline V gene. The CDR3 runs to 13 residues.

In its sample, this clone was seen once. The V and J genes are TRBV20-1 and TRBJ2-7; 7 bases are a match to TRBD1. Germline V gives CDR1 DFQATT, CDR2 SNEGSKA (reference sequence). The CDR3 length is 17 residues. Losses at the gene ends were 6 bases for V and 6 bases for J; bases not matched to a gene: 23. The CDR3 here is CSARRVFWDSNSGEQYF. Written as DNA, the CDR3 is TGCAGTGCCCGGCGGGTATTTTGGGACAGTAACAGCGGCGAGCAGTACTTC.

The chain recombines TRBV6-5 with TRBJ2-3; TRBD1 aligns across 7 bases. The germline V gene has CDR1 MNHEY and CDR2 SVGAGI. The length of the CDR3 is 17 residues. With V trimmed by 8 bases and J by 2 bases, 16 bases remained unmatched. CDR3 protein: CASRTGVSVPITDTQYF. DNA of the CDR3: TGTGCCAGCCGTACAGGGGTGAGCGTACCTATCACAGATACGCAGTATTTT.

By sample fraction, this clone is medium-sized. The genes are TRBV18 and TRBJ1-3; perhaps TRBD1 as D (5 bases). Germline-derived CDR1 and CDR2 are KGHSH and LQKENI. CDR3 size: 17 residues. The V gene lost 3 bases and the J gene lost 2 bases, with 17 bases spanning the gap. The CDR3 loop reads CASSPSSWGVTGNTIYF. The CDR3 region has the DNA TGTGCCAGCTCACCTAGTTCGTGGGGCGTAACTGGAAACACCATATATTTT.

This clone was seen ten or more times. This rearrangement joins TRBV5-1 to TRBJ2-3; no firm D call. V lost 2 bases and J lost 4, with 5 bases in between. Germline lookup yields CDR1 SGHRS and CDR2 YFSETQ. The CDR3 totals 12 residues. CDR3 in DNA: TGCGCCAGCAGCTTTGAGGCAGATACGCAGTATTTT. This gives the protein CASSFEADTQYF.

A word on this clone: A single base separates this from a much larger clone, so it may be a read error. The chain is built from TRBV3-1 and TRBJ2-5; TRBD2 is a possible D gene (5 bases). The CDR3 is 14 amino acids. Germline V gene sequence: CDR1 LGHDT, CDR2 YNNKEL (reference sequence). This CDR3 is CASIQRPGEETQYF. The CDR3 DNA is TGTGCCAGCATCCAAAGGCCCGGGGAAGAGACCCAGTACTTC.

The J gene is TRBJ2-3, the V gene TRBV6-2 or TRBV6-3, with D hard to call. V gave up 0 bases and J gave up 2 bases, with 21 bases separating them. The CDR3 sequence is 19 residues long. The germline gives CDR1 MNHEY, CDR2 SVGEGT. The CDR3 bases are TGTGCCAGCAGTTACTCGAACGACCCGGTAGGCGGATACACAGATACGCAGTATTTT. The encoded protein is CASSYSNDPVGGYTDTQYF.

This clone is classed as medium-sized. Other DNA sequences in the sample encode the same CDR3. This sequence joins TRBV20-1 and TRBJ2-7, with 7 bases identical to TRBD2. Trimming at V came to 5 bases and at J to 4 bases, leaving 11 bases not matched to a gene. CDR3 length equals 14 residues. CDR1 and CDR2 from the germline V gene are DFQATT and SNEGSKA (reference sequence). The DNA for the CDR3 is TGCAGTGCTGGGGGGGAGCGGGCTTGGTACGAGCAGTACTTC. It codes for CSAGGERAWYEQYF.

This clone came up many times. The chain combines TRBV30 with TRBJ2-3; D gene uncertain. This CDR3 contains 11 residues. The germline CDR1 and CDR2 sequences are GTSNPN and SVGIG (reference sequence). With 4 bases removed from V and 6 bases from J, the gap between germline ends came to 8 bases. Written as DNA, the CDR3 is TGTGCCTGGAAGATGGCGGATACGCAGTATTTT. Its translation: CAWKMADTQYF.

CDR3 region: CATSEPKRGIGGYTF. CDR3 DNA: TGTGCCACCAGTGAACCCAAAAGGGGGATTGGGGGCTACACCTTC. V gene TRBV24-1 combines with J gene TRBJ1-2; D might be TRBD1 (6 bases). The CDR3 is 15 amino acids. Germline-derived CDR1 and CDR2 are KGHDR and SFDVKD. Trimming removed 4 bases from V and 8 bases from J, with 19 bases in between.

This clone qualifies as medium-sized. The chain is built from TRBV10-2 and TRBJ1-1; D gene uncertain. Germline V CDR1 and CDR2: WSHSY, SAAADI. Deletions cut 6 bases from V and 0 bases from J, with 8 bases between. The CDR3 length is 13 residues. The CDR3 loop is CASSLQMNTEAFF. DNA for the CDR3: TGCGCCAGCAGCTTACAGATGAACACTGAAGCTTTCTTT.

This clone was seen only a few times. CDR3 DNA sequence: TGTGCCAGCAGGCAACAGGGTTTAGGTGAAAAACTGTTTTTT. Its protein is CASRQQGLGEKLFF. The chain couples TRBV28 to TRBJ1-4, with D possibly TRBD1 on 6 matching bases. The CDR3 runs to 14 residues. V was shortened by 6 bases and J by 7 bases, with 15 bases between the two germline ends. Germline V gives CDR1 MDHEN, CDR2 SYDVKM.

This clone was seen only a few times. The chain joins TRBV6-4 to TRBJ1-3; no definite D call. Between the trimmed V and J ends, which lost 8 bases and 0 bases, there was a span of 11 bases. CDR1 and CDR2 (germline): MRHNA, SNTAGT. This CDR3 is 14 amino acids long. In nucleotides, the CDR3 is TGTGCCAGCCCACAGTCACACTCTGGAAACACCATATATTTT. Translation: CASPQSHSGNTIYF.

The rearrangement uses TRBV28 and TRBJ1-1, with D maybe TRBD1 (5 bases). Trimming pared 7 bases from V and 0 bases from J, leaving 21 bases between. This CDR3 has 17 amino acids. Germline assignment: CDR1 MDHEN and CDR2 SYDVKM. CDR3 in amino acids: CASNKGTLRSLNTEAFF. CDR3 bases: TGTGCCAGCAACAAAGGGACCCTCCGGTCGTTGAACACTGAAGCTTTCTTT.

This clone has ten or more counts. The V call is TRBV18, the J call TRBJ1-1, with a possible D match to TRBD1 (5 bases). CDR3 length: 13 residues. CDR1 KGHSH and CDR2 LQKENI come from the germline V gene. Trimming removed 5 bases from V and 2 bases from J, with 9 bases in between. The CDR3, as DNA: TGTGCCAGCTCATCGACAGCTAACACTGAAGCTTTCTTT. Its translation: CASSSTANTEAFF.

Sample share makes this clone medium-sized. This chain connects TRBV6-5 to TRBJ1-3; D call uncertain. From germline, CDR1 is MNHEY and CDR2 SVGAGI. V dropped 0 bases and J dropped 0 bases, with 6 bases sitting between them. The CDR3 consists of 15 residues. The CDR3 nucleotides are TGTGCCAGCAGTTACTCGGGCCTCTCTGGAAACACCATATATTTT. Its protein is CASSYSGLSGNTIYF.

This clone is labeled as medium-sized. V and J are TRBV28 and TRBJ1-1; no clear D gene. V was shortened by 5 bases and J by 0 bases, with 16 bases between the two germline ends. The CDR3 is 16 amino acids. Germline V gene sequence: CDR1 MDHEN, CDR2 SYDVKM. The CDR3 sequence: CASSLAPGLVNTEAFF. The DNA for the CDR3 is TGTGCCAGCAGTCTCGCGCCTGGGCTCGTGAACACTGAAGCTTTCTTT.